The 24 T cell receptor beta chains given below trace back to one sample, sequenced in a study of CD8 T cell repertoires and HIV-1 epitope variants. These receptors lack a known antigen. Libraries were prepared by immunoSEQ multiplex PCR; TCRdb keeps only in-frame clonotypes and omits some of them. The table has about 5,600 clones, around three fifths seen once. The sequenced sample consisted of cultured CD8+ T cells derived from PBMCs. The receptors derive from a male donor with HIV.

The chain couples TRBV29-1 to TRBJ2-7; D not resolved. Germline-derived CDR1 and CDR2 are SQVTM and ANQGSEA. The CDR3 totals 13 residues. V lost 0 bases and J 2 bases, leaving 8 bases between the germline ends. The CDR3 nucleotides read TGCAGCGTTGAAGATTCTGTAACCTACGAGCAGTACTTC. Encoded protein: CSVEDSVTYEQYF.

The chain couples TRBV2 to TRBJ2-7; 8 bases are shared with TRBD2. Unmatched junction bases numbered 13, after V lost 6 bases and J lost 6 bases. CDR1 SNHLY and CDR2 FYNNEI come from the germline V gene. The CDR3 extends over 15 amino acids. In DNA form, the CDR3 reads TGTGCCAGCAGCCCCCGAGGTAGCGGGATTCTCGAGCAGTACTTC. Protein product: CASSPRGSGILEQYF. Supplemented by reference TRBV2 and TRBJ2-7, the full variable domain reads EPEVTQTPSHQVTQMGQEVILRCVPISNHLYFYWYRQILGQKVEFLVSFYNNEISEKSEIFDDQFSVERPDGSNFTLKIRSTKLEDSAMYFCASSPRGSGILEQYFGPGTRLTVT.

This sequence joins TRBV28 and TRBJ2-3; 7 positions agree with TRBD2. The J segment lost 4 bases and the V segment lost 3 bases, leaving 7 bases of the junction unmatched. Per germline, CDR1 MDHEN and CDR2 SYDVKM. The CDR3 covers 15 residues. CDR3: CASSLGGVFADTQYF. The DNA for the CDR3 is TGTGCCAGCAGTTTGGGGGGGGTATTTGCAGATACGCAGTATTTT.

This sequence joins TRBV30 and TRBJ2-1; unclear D gene. The CDR3 runs 14 residues. Germline V gene data show CDR1 as GTSNPN and CDR2 as SVGIG (reference sequence). V gave up 3 bases and J gave up 0 bases, with 9 bases separating them. The CDR3 coding sequence is TGTGCCTGGAGGCCCGGTAGCTCCTACAATGAGCAGTTCTTC. It translates to CAWRPGSSYNEQFF.

This sequence joins TRBV10-3 and TRBJ2-7, with D possibly TRBD2 on 5 matching bases. V lost 0 bases, J lost 6 bases, and 12 bases lay in between. Germline values: CDR1 ENHRY, CDR2 SYGVKD. The CDR3 runs to 14 residues. The chain's CDR3 is CAISESFEGGEQYF. In DNA form, the CDR3 reads TGTGCCATCAGTGAGTCGTTTGAGGGTGGCGAGCAGTACTTC.

This clone appeared once. V and J are TRBV28 and TRBJ2-3, with TRBD2 identical over 13 bases. CDR1 MDHEN and CDR2 SYDVKM come from the germline V gene. Losses at the gene ends were 5 bases for V and 5 bases for J; bases not matched to a gene: 7. This CDR3 is built from 16 residues. The CDR3 coding sequence is TGTGCCAGCAGTAGCGCACTAGCGGGGGGGCGAGATACGCAGTATTTT. Translation: CASSSALAGGRDTQYF.

By proportion, this clone is medium-sized (0.01 to 0.1%). The rearrangement links TRBV29-1 to TRBJ2-3; D may be TRBD2 (5 bases). Trimming removed 7 bases at V and 2 bases at J, with 16 bases between. Germline V gene data show CDR1 as SQVTM and CDR2 as ANQGSEA. CDR3 size: 14 residues. The DNA of the CDR3 is TGCAGCGCGGCGGGCACCGAGTCCACAGATACGCAGTATTTT. Protein product: CSAAGTESTDTQYF.

This clone qualifies as medium-sized. The chain employs TRBV19 and TRBJ2-7; D possibly uses TRBD1 or TRBD2 (6 bases each). The CDR3 totals 14 residues. Germline values: CDR1 LNHDA, CDR2 SQIVND (reference sequence). Between the trimmed V and J ends, which lost 3 bases and 4 bases, there was a span of 13 bases. The CDR3 sequence is CASSISSGAYEQYF. The CDR3 DNA reads TGTGCCAGTAGTATCTCGTCGGGGGCTTACGAGCAGTACTTC.

The rearrangement joins TRBV7-2 to TRBJ2-7; TRBD2 agrees at 7 bases. CDR1 is SGHTA and CDR2 is FQGNSA in the germline V gene. Trimming at V came to 1 base and at J to 6 bases, leaving 12 bases not matched to a gene. The CDR3 loop spans 16 amino acids. The CDR3 here is CASSLVGAGSVSEQYF. The CDR3, as DNA: TGTGCCAGCAGCTTAGTAGGAGCGGGGTCAGTGAGCGAGCAGTACTTC.

By sample fraction, this clone is medium-sized. The V gene is TRBV25-1, the J gene TRBJ2-7; 7 nucleotides match TRBD2. Trimming cost V 10 bases and J 4 bases; bases outside gene matches: 10. This CDR3 region has 13 residues. Germline CDR1 MGHDK, CDR2 SYGVNS. The DNA of the CDR3 is TGTGCCACCGGAGGCGCTAGCGGTTACGAGCAGTACTTC. It yields the protein CATGGASGYEQYF.

The chain links TRBV12-5 to TRBJ2-5, with 7 bases aligning to TRBD1. This CDR3 spans 15 amino acids. Germline V gene lookup returns CDR1 LGHNT and CDR2 FRNRAP. The V and J ends lost 1 base and 1 base, in that order; junction bases with no gene match: 3. The CDR3 region has the DNA TGTGCTAGTGGTTTGGGGACAGGCCTCCAAGAGACCCAGTACTTC. Translated: CASGLGTGLQETQYF. Supplemented by reference TRBV12-5 and TRBJ2-5, the full variable domain reads DARVTQTPRHKVTEMGQEVTMRCQPILGHNTVFWYRQTMMQGLELLAYFRNRAPLDDSGMPKDRFSAEMPDATLATLKIQPSEPRDSAVYFCASGLGTGLQETQYFGPGTRLLVL.

The chain is built from TRBV15 and TRBJ1-1; D is possibly TRBD1 (5 bases). The germline V gene encodes CDR1 LNHNV and CDR2 YYDKDF (reference sequence). V was pared by 0 bases and J by 0 bases, with 8 bases between. The CDR3 runs to 15 residues. The CDR3 loop is CATSRDRGMNTEAFF. Here the CDR3 DNA reads TGTGCCACCAGCAGAGATAGGGGAATGAACACTGAAGCTTTCTTT.

This clone appeared a few times. CDR3 in DNA: TGTGCCAGCAGCCTGGGAGAGGGCGAGCAGTACTTC. This encodes CASSLGEGEQYF. The chain carries TRBV7-9 and TRBJ2-7; D is perhaps TRBD2 (5 bases). CDR3 length equals 12 residues. V shed 5 bases and J shed 6 bases, with 11 bases lying between them. Germline-derived CDR1 and CDR2 are SEHNR and FQNEAQ (reference sequence).

V and J are TRBV29-1 and TRBJ1-3; D is undetermined. Trimming removed 6 bases at V and 4 bases at J, with 7 bases between. Germline values: CDR1 SQVTM, CDR2 ANQGSEA. The CDR3 has 11 residues. The CDR3: CSVEQGNTIYF. The CDR3 DNA is TGCAGCGTCGAACAGGGAAACACCATATATTTT.

The chain recombines TRBV7-9 with TRBJ2-1; no reliable D call. CDR3 length: 11 amino acids. Trimming cost V 2 bases and J 10 bases, with 6 bases left between them. In germline, CDR1 is SEHNR, CDR2 FQNEAQ (reference sequence). The CDR3 loop reads CASSLPSEQFF. In DNA, the CDR3 is TGTGCCAGCAGCTTACCCTCCGAGCAGTTCTTC.

The chain couples TRBV14 to TRBJ2-7, with D tentatively TRBD1 (6 bases). The germline gives CDR1 SGHDN, CDR2 FVKESK. Trimming took off 0 bases at V and 4 bases at J, with 10 bases between the two ends. The CDR3 covers 14 residues. DNA of the CDR3: TGTGCCAGCAGCCAAGAAGGGCAGGGGTACGAGCAGTACTTC. Its translation is CASSQEGQGYEQYF.

The sample holds one count of this clone. J is TRBJ2-7 and V is TRBV5-1; TRBD2 matches 11 bases. The germline gives CDR1 SGHRS, CDR2 YFSETQ. With V trimmed by 3 bases and J by 1 base, 9 bases remained unmatched. The CDR3 length is 17 residues. This CDR3 is CASSSGVTSGVSYEQYF. The CDR3 DNA reads TGCGCCAGCAGCTCGGGGGTGACTAGCGGGGTTTCCTACGAGCAGTACTTC. The full variable domain, rest sourced from reference TRBV5-1 and TRBJ2-7, is KAGVTQTPRYLIKTRGQQVTLSCSPISGHRSVSWYQQTPGQGLQFLFEYFSETQRNKGNFPGRFSGRQFSNSRSEMNVSTLELGDSALYLCASSSGVTSGVSYEQYFGPGTRLTVT.

This clone was observed a single time. The CDR3 spells CGSRRGNNEKLFF. The CDR3 region has the DNA TGTGGCAGTAGGAGAGGGAATAATGAAAAACTGTTTTTT. V and J are TRBV7-8 and TRBJ1-4; D is ambiguous. There are 13 residues in the CDR3. CDR1 and CDR2 (germline): SGHVS, FQNEAQ.

The rearrangement joins TRBV4-3 to TRBJ2-1, with a tentative D call TRBD1 (5 bases). The germline V gene has CDR1 LGHNA and CDR2 YSLEER. CDR3 length equals 15 residues. V was cut by 0 bases and J by 4 bases, with 10 bases left in between. The DNA of the CDR3 is TGCGCCAGCAGCCAAGATCGTCAGGGATACAATGAGCAGTTCTTC. Translating it yields CASSQDRQGYNEQFF.

Only a few counts were recorded for this clone. The chain carries TRBV7-9 and TRBJ2-7; D might be TRBD1 (5 bases). The CDR3 has 14 amino acids. V lost 2 bases to trimming and J lost 2 bases, with 10 bases between them. Germline V gene data show CDR1 as SEHNR and CDR2 as FQNEAQ (reference sequence). The CDR3 nucleotides read TGTGCCAGCAGCTTAAGGGGTTTCCCCTACGAGCAGTACTTC. Encoded protein: CASSLRGFPYEQYF.

The chain has TRBV7-8 and TRBJ2-2, with TRBD1 identical over 8 bases. This CDR3 is built from 17 residues. V gave up 1 base and J gave up 4 bases; unmatched junction bases: 8. Germline V gene sequence: CDR1 SGHVS, CDR2 FQNEAQ. In DNA form, the CDR3 reads TGTGCCAGCAGCTTAGGTGGGACAGGCCCCTTCACCGGGGAGCTGTTTTTT. This sequence encodes CASSLGGTGPFTGELFF.

The CDR3 DNA is TGTGCCAGCAGTGATGCTAGCGCTGGATCCAATGAGCAGTTCTTC. This translates into CASSDASAGSNEQFF. This chain uses TRBV27 with TRBJ2-1, with a possible D match to TRBD2 (6 bases). CDR1 and CDR2 from the germline V gene are MNHEY and SMNVEV (reference sequence). The CDR3 is 15 amino acids. V lost 5 bases and J lost 6, with 17 bases in between.

The chain carries TRBV7-8 and TRBJ1-5, with D possibly being TRBD1 (6 bases). Trimming took 5 bases from V and 1 from J, leaving 9 bases between them. CDR3 size: 14 residues. The germline gives CDR1 SGHVS, CDR2 FQNEAQ. CDR3 protein: CASSLTGSNQPQHF. The CDR3, as DNA: TGTGCCAGCAGCCTCACAGGGAGCAATCAGCCCCAGCATTTT.

This chain links TRBV12-5 with TRBJ2-1, with TRBD1 matching over 10 bases. The CDR3 contains 17 residues. CDR1 and CDR2 from the germline V gene are LGHNT and FRNRAP. Trimming took 7 bases from V and 4 from J; bases not matched to a gene: 13. The CDR3 protein is CASATEGTGALYNEQFF. For the CDR3, the DNA is TGTGCTAGTGCCACGGAGGGGACAGGGGCATTATACAATGAGCAGTTCTTC. Full variable domain (missing parts from reference TRBV12-5 and TRBJ2-1): DARVTQTPRHKVTEMGQEVTMRCQPILGHNTVFWYRQTMMQGLELLAYFRNRAPLDDSGMPKDRFSAEMPDATLATLKIQPSEPRDSAVYFCASATEGTGALYNEQFFGPGTRLTVL.